Below are 15 T cell receptor beta chains sequenced from a single sample in a study of blood T cell repertoires in COVID-19. Using immunoSEQ multiplex PCR, the repertoire was profiled, and TCRdb retains in-frame clones only, with some absent. The sample lists a few hundred thousand clones, roughly 87% seen once, with under 4% in the top ten. Specimen: peripheral blood. All receptors derive from a young man with active or convalescent COVID-19.

This chain joins TRBV11-2 and TRBJ2-7; tentatively, D is TRBD2 (5 bases). V was trimmed by 3 bases and J by 2 bases, leaving 11 bases between them. This CDR3 has 14 residues. In germline, CDR1 is SGHAT, CDR2 FQNNGV. CDR3 coding DNA: TGTGCCAGCAGCTTGAACGGGGTCCCCTACGAGCAGTACTTC. Amino acid sequence: CASSLNGVPYEQYF.

The chain recombines TRBV11-3 with TRBJ2-2; 8 bases fit TRBD2. The CDR3 spans 14 residues. In germline, CDR1 is SGHNT, CDR2 YENEEA. Trimming cost V 2 bases and J 5 bases; bases outside gene matches: 1. The CDR3 sequence is CASSLKRGTGELFF. As DNA, the CDR3 is TGTGCCAGCAGCTTAAAGCGGGGGACCGGGGAGCTGTTTTTT. The whole variable domain, filled in from reference TRBV11-3 and TRBJ2-2, reads EAGVVQSPRYKIIEKKQPVAFWCNPISGHNTLYWYLQNLGQGPELLIRYENEEAVDDSQLPKDRFSAERLKGVDSTLKIQPAELGDSAVYLCASSLKRGTGELFFGEGSRLTVL.

The chain recombines TRBV28 with TRBJ1-6; 8 nucleotides line up with TRBD1. The CDR3 length is 15 residues. Germline V gene data show CDR1 as MDHEN and CDR2 as SYDVKM. V shed 6 bases, J shed 10 bases, and the junction held 11 bases outside the gene matches. CDR3 residues: CASSSLTGAGSPLHF. The CDR3 DNA is TGTGCCAGCAGCTCACTGACAGGGGCTGGCTCACCCCTCCACTTT.

CDR3: CASMGGPGQPQHF. In DNA, the CDR3 is TGTGCCAGCATGGGGGGACCCGGTCAGCCCCAGCATTTT. The gene calls are TRBV2 and TRBJ1-5; a weak D match, TRBD1 (5 bases). Trimming took 7 bases from V and 6 from J, leaving 13 bases between them. The germline gives CDR1 SNHLY, CDR2 FYNNEI. The CDR3 is 13 residues long.

The V call is TRBV19, the J call TRBJ2-1; 12 bases align to TRBD2. Germline V CDR1 and CDR2: LNHDA, SQIVND (reference sequence). The V segment lost 6 bases and the J segment 7 bases; nucleotides outside the gene matches: 1. This CDR3 contains 13 residues. CDR3 in amino acids: CASRLAGGNEQFF. The CDR3 DNA reads TGTGCCAGTAGACTAGCGGGAGGTAATGAGCAGTTCTTC.

With regard to this clone: Other nucleotide sequences from this sample produce the same CDR3. CDR3: CASSLGRGEYEQYF. CDR3 DNA: TGTGCCAGCAGCTTAGGTCGCGGCGAGTACGAGCAGTACTTC. This chain uses TRBV11-3 with TRBJ2-7, with no clear D. The germline gives CDR1 SGHNT, CDR2 YENEEA. With 1 base removed from V and 4 bases from J, the gap between germline ends came to 11 bases. The CDR3 spans 14 residues.

J is TRBJ1-2 and V is TRBV5-1, with no clear D. The CDR3 covers 13 residues. Germline V gives CDR1 SGHRS, CDR2 YFSETQ. V was clipped by 4 bases and J by 8 bases, with 15 bases between them. The CDR3 nucleotides are TGCGCCAGCAGCATTGAGGAATATAGGGGCTACACCTTC. This gives the protein CASSIEEYRGYTF.

The CDR3 DNA reads TGCAGCGTTCTAGTCATCACAGATACGCAGTATTTT. Protein product: CSVLVITDTQYF. The V and J genes are TRBV29-1 and TRBJ2-3; D ambiguous. In germline, CDR1 is SQVTM, CDR2 ANQGSEA. CDR3 length: 12 amino acids. V was clipped by 5 bases and J by 2 bases, with 8 bases between them.

This rearrangement joins TRBV30 to TRBJ1-1; D remains unclear. Germline loops: CDR1 GTSNPN, CDR2 SVGIG (reference sequence). V lost 1 base, J lost 10 bases, and 10 bases lay in between. The CDR3 is 11 amino acids. The CDR3 reads CAWSDWAGAFF. The CDR3 nucleotides read TGTGCCTGGAGTGATTGGGCCGGAGCTTTCTTT.

This clone has only one observation. This chain connects TRBV7-9 to TRBJ2-1; D gene ambiguous. Germline V gives CDR1 SEHNR, CDR2 FQNEAQ (reference sequence). This CDR3 is built from 16 residues. The V and J ends lost 1 base and 3 bases respectively, with 13 bases between them. CDR3 nucleotide sequence: TGTGCCAGCAGCTTAGATTCTATCATTCTCTACAATGAGCAGTTCTTC. Protein product: CASSLDSIILYNEQFF.

This chain joins TRBV30 and TRBJ1-3; D unresolved. V was pared by 3 bases and J by 0 bases, with 6 bases between. Germline V lookup: CDR1 GTSNPN, CDR2 SVGIG (reference sequence). The CDR3 covers 13 residues. CDR3 sequence: CAWSLNSGNTIYF. The CDR3 nucleotides read TGTGCCTGGAGCTTAAACTCTGGAAACACCATATATTTT.

This chain connects TRBV27 to TRBJ1-1, with a possible D match to TRBD1 (5 bases). The CDR3 extends over 14 amino acids. V gave up 2 bases and J gave up 5 bases, with 12 bases separating them. From germline, CDR1 is MNHEY and CDR2 SMNVEV (reference sequence). CDR3 DNA: TGTGCCAGCAGTTTAGCCAAACGGGGGACTGAAGCTTTCTTT. The encoded protein is CASSLAKRGTEAFF.

This clone was picked up one time. The chain is built from TRBV6-1 and TRBJ1-5, with D possibly matching TRBD1 (6 bases). The CDR3 runs to 14 residues. Looked up from germline, CDR1 is MNHNS and CDR2 is SASEGT. V lost 2 bases to trimming and J lost 7 bases, with 12 bases between them. This CDR3 is CASSEQRRGQPQHF. The CDR3 DNA follows: TGTGCCAGCAGTGAACAGCGCAGGGGACAGCCCCAGCATTTT.

The V call is TRBV11-2, the J call TRBJ1-2, with 8 nucleotides matching TRBD1. V gave up 1 base and J gave up 4 bases; unmatched junction bases: 5. The CDR3 spans 15 residues. The V gene's germline CDR1 is SGHAT and CDR2 FQNNGV. The CDR3 DNA reads TGTGCCAGCAGCTTAGCCACAGGGGGGGTCTATGGCTACACCTTC. Translation: CASSLATGGVYGYTF.

The V call is TRBV3-1 (or the pseudogene TRBV3-2), the J call TRBJ2-1; D is unresolved. V lost 1 base, J lost 8 bases, and 21 bases lay in between. The germline CDR1 and CDR2 sequences are LGHDT and YNNKEL (reference sequence). CDR3 length: 17 residues. For the CDR3, the DNA is TGTGCCAGCAGCCAAGTTGTGAGGATAGCCGGTCTCGATGAGCAGTTCTTC. Residues: CASSQVVRIAGLDEQFF.